The rows below give T cell receptor beta chains drawn from one sample of a study of regulatory T cells in long-lasting Graves disease. TCRdb called the multiplex PCR reads again in MiXCR, with one record for every CDR3 protein. The table has 440,000 or so distinct CDR3 sequences, about 16% seen once. This same sample was also part of a study on T cells in Graves' hyperthyroidism and ophthalmopathy.

Sequenced material: peripheral blood mononuclear cells (PBMCs), taken at new diagnosis, from a patient treated with antithyroid drugs. These receptors originate from a woman younger than 45 with Graves disease. The CDR3 runs from the conserved cysteine through the conserved F or W. A D gene is named only where the DNA matches it firmly. Clone size is given for some rows only: seen once, a few or many times, or a class if the clone is expanded.

j_call clone_size d_call v_call cdr3_nt cdr3_aa
TRBJ2-4 many NA TRBV12-3/TRBV12-4 TGTGCCAGCAGTTTCGGCGGGACTCCCAAAAACATTCAGTACTTC CASSFGGTPKNIQYF
TRBJ2-7 many TRBD2 TRBV5-1 TGCGCCAGCAGCTTACCTAGCGGGAGTATCCACGAGCAGTACTTC CASSLPSGSIHEQYF
TRBJ2-4 few NA TRBV10-2 TGCGCCAGCAGTGAGGGGCGTGGGGCGGTAGCCAAAAACATTCAGTACTTC CASSEGRGAVAKNIQYF
TRBJ2-7 many NA TRBV12-3/TRBV12-4 TGTGCCAGCAGTGTATCGGGACGCGTCTCCTACGAGCAGTACTTC CASSVSGRVSYEQYF
TRBJ2-1 many NA TRBV24-1 TGTGCCACCAGTGACAAACGGGACTTCCACAATGAGCAGTTCTTC CATSDKRDFHNEQFF
TRBJ1-1 many NA TRBV7-3 TGTGCCAGCAGCTTATCCCCCTCGTCACTTACTGAAGCTTTCTTT CASSLSPSSLTEAFF
TRBJ1-1 many NA TRBV12-3/TRBV12-4 TGTGCCAGCAGTTCCTTGTCTAGCGTTTACACTGAAGCTTTCTTT CASSSLSSVYTEAFF
TRBJ2-3 many NA TRBV27 TGTGCCAGCAGTGACCCCGGGACGGCCTCCCCGCAGTATTTT CASSDPGTASPQYF
TRBJ2-7 few NA TRBV27 TGTGCCAGCAGTTTATGGGGGACGGGCAGCGGGCAGTACTTC CASSLWGTGSGQYF
TRBJ1-6 NA TRBD1 TRBV19 TGTGCCAGTAGTCCGGGGACAGGGGATAATTCACCCCTCCACTTT CASSPGTGDNSPLHF
TRBJ2-5 many TRBD1 TRBV30 TGTGCCTGGAGTCCCGAACAGGGGGCAAACTACCAAGAGACCCAGTACTTC CAWSPEQGANYQETQYF
TRBJ1-5 many NA TRBV18 TGTGCCAGCTCACGCAACCGGGCTCCGGGCTCCGGTCAGCCCCAGCATTTT CASSRNRAPGSGQPQHF
TRBJ2-1 many NA TRBV20-1 TGCAGTGCTAGGGGGCAGTCCTACAATGAGCAGTTCTTC CSARGQSYNEQFF
TRBJ2-3 few NA TRBV20-1 TGCAGTGCTAGAAAGGGACCATACACAGATACGCAGTATTTT CSARKGPYTDTQYF
TRBJ2-2 NA NA TRBV2 TGTGCCAGCAGATCGTTGACCGGGGAGCTGTTTTTT CASRSLTGELFF
TRBJ1-2 few NA TRBV5-1 TGCGCCAGCAGCTCAGGACCCGAGGGGTCCGGCTACACCTTC CASSSGPEGSGYTF
TRBJ2-5 many TRBD1 TRBV3-1 TGTGCCAGCAGCCGAGAGACAGGGGCGATCGGGACCCAGTACTTC CASSRETGAIGTQYF
TRBJ2-2 NA NA TRBV9 TGTGCCAGCAGCCACTTACAGGGTACCGGGGAGCTGTTTTTT CASSHLQGTGELFF
TRBJ2-1 NA TRBD2 TRBV10-1 TGCGCCAGCAGTGAGTCGTTCGTAAGCGGGAGGGCCTATGAGCAGTTCTTC CASSESFVSGRAYEQFF
TRBJ2-1 NA NA TRBV4-1 TGCGCCAGCAGCCTTCTCCTTTCCCCCGATGAGCAGTTCTTC CASSLLLSPDEQFF
TRBJ1-1 few NA TRBV5-6 TGTGCCAGCAGCTCGGGGCTACGGGGCTGGGACACTGAAGCTTTCTTT CASSSGLRGWDTEAFF
TRBJ2-3 many NA TRBV11-2 TGTGCCAGCAGCAGGGAGGCATATACGCAGTATTTT CASSREAYTQYF
TRBJ2-7 few NA TRBV12-5 TGTGCTAGTGGTTACTTGGGATGGAGCTCCTACGAGCAGTACTTC CASGYLGWSSYEQYF
TRBJ2-2 once TRBD2 TRBV2 TGTGCCAGCGGAAGACTAGCGGGAGTCACCGGGGAGCTGTTTTTT CASGRLAGVTGELFF
TRBJ2-1 many TRBD2 TRBV20-1 TGCAGTGCTAGAGGATTCGGACTAGTCGCCAATGAGCAGTTCTTC CSARGFGLVANEQFF
TRBJ2-3 NA NA TRBV24-1 TGTGCCACCAAGGGACCCACAGATACGCAGTATTTT CATKGPTDTQYF
TRBJ2-7 many NA TRBV14 TGTGCCAGCAGCCAAGATCAGGGGCTCGACGAGCAGTACTTC CASSQDQGLDEQYF
TRBJ2-7 many NA TRBV12-3/TRBV12-4 TGTGCCAGGACCGGGGAGACGGACTACGAGCAGTACTTC CARTGETDYEQYF
TRBJ2-4 few TRBD1 TRBV15 TGTGCCACCAGCCTTGGACAGGGCGGCGGCAAAAACATTCAGTACTTC CATSLGQGGGKNIQYF
TRBJ2-5 many NA TRBV28 TGTGCCAGCAGGAGCGGCTTCTTCCAAGAGACCCAGTACTTC CASRSGFFQETQYF
TRBJ1-5 many NA TRBV10-3 TGTGCCATCAGTGATTCAGGGATTAGCAATCAGCCCCAGCATTTT CAISDSGISNQPQHF
TRBJ2-7 many TRBD2 TRBV2 TGTGCCAGCGGGAGGGACCGCACCTACGAGCAGTACTTC CASGRDRTYEQYF
TRBJ1-3 many NA TRBV30 TGTGCCTGGAGTGGAGCAAGAGCGGCTGGAAACACCATATATTTT CAWSGARAAGNTIYF
TRBJ2-7 few NA TRBV5-1 TGCGCCAGCAGCTTTGGAGACAGGCTCTACGAGCAGTACTTC CASSFGDRLYEQYF
TRBJ2-1 NA TRBD2 TRBV28 TGTGCCAGCAGTCCAATAGCGGGTACCGACGGGGAGCAGTTCTTC CASSPIAGTDGEQFF
TRBJ2-5 few TRBD2 TRBV20-1 TGCAGTTTGTTCCCCTCTGGGGGACGGGAGGGAGGGAGGGAGACCCAGTACTTC CSLFPSGGREGGRETQYF
TRBJ2-7 many NA TRBV27 TGTGCCAGCAGTTTATTTTCCGGCCAGGGGTTCTACGAGCAGTACTTC CASSLFSGQGFYEQYF
TRBJ2-3 few NA TRBV5-1 TGCGCCAGCAGCTCCATACAACCGCTAGCAGATACGCAGTATTTT CASSSIQPLADTQYF
TRBJ1-5 many TRBD1 TRBV28 TGTGCCGGGGGGGGACAGGGCGGGGTGGATCAGCCCCAGCATTTT CAGGGQGGVDQPQHF
TRBJ2-7 many NA TRBV28 TGTGCCAGCAGAAGCCTGGGACCTTACTACGAGCAGTACTTC CASRSLGPYYEQYF